The 11 T cell receptor beta chains below come from one sample, sequenced in a study of shared clonotypes between healthy human individuals. The method was immunoSEQ multiplex PCR; TCRdb's version includes in-frame clones alone and lacks a portion of them. The table records approximately 2.5 million clones, approximately 94% of them present only once. Sequences were obtained from naive CD4+ T cells from PBMCs. Subset here: CD45RA+ positively selected. These receptors came from a man aged 18 to 29 in good health. Some clones in this sample may be carry-over from other donors' samples.

This chain links TRBV7-2 with TRBJ1-1; perhaps TRBD1 as D (5 bases). Germline V gives CDR1 SGHTA, CDR2 FQGNSA. V lost 0 bases and J lost 3, with 14 bases in between. CDR3 length: 16 amino acids. CDR3 sequence (DNA): TGTGCCAGCAGCTTAGCGTTCGCCAGGGTGGACACTGAAGCTTTCTTT. As protein: CASSLAFARVDTEAFF.

With regard to this clone: At the DNA level, this CDR3 is encoded by other sequences in the same sample as well. V is TRBV9 and J is TRBJ2-1, with D tentatively TRBD2 (6 bases). CDR1 is SGDLS, CDR2 YYNGEE, per germline. This CDR3 region has 15 residues. V lost 3 bases and J 0 bases, leaving 10 bases between the germline ends. CDR3 region: CASSGAGDSYNEQFF. CDR3 bases: TGTGCCAGCAGCGGAGCGGGTGACTCCTACAATGAGCAGTTCTTC.

V gene TRBV5-6 combines with J gene TRBJ2-7; unclear D gene. V lost 3 bases to trimming and J lost 2 bases, with 15 bases between them. The CDR3 contains 15 residues. Germline lookup yields CDR1 SGHDT and CDR2 YYEEEE. The CDR3 is CASSSPRAGPYEQYF. CDR3 nucleotide sequence: TGTGCCAGCAGCTCCCCCCGGGCAGGCCCCTACGAGCAGTACTTC. Full variable domain (missing parts from reference TRBV5-6 and TRBJ2-7): DAGVTQSPTHLIKTRGQQVTLRCSPKSGHDTVSWYQQALGQGPQFIFQYYEEEERQRGNFPDRFSGHQFPNYSSELNVNALLLGDSALYLCASSSPRAGPYEQYFGPGTRLTVT.

The J gene is TRBJ2-1, the V gene TRBV27, with TRBD2 matching 10 bases. With V trimmed by 8 bases and J by 4 bases, 14 bases remained unmatched. Per the germline V gene, CDR1 is MNHEY and CDR2 is SMNVEV (reference sequence). The CDR3 extends over 17 amino acids. The CDR3 nucleotides are TGTGCCAGCGCAAAGAGGACTAGCGGAGTCTTTTACAATGAGCAGTTCTTC. Its protein is CASAKRTSGVFYNEQFF.

This clone was picked up one time. Other DNA sequences of this sample code for an identical CDR3. CDR3 residues: CASSRSDTQYF. CDR3 nucleotide sequence: TGTGCCAGCAGCCGCAGCGATACGCAGTATTTT. The J gene is TRBJ2-3, the V gene TRBV6-5, with D unclear. Germline V gene sequence: CDR1 MNHEY, CDR2 SVGAGI. The CDR3 extends over 11 amino acids. Trimming shortened V by 6 bases and J by 6 bases, and 7 bases separated the two germline ends.

The chain has TRBV7-9 and TRBJ1-4; D remains ambiguous. Germline CDR1 SEHNR, CDR2 FQNEAQ (reference sequence). The length of the CDR3 is 13 residues. Trimming took 0 bases from V and 12 from J, leaving 11 bases between them. CDR3 residues: CASSLAPIGELFF. The CDR3 DNA is TGTGCCAGCAGCTTAGCACCCATAGGTGAACTGTTTTTT.

The chain combines TRBV9 with TRBJ2-1; D remains unclear. The CDR3 length is 15 residues. The V end lost 0 bases, the J end lost 3 bases, and 10 bases lay between the germline ends. Germline values: CDR1 SGDLS, CDR2 YYNGEE. CDR3 protein: CASSVAEIGYNEQFF. The CDR3 DNA sequence: TGTGCCAGCAGCGTAGCTGAGATCGGCTACAATGAGCAGTTCTTC.

This clone was detected once. The chain links TRBV6-5 to TRBJ1-5; possible D gene TRBD1, 6 bases. CDR1 and CDR2 from the germline V gene are MNHEY and SVGAGI. This CDR3 comprises 13 residues. V lost 8 bases to trimming and J lost 7 bases, with 15 bases between them. In DNA form, the CDR3 reads TGTGCCAGCGGGGGCAGGCGAAACCAGCCCCAGCATTTT. This sequence encodes CASGGRRNQPQHF.

The chain uses TRBV18 and TRBJ1-3, with D maybe TRBD1 (5 bases). The CDR3 contains 17 residues. V lost 6 bases, J lost 0 bases, and 18 bases lay in between. Germline V gene lookup returns CDR1 KGHSH and CDR2 LQKENI. The CDR3 nucleotides are TGTGCCAGCTCCCCTCAGGAGGGACTTGGCTCTGGAAACACCATATATTTT. Protein: CASSPQEGLGSGNTIYF.

The chain recombines TRBV29-1 with TRBJ2-5; no firm D call. The CDR3 length is 14 residues. Trimming took off 4 bases at V and 2 bases at J, with 14 bases between the two ends. Germline values: CDR1 SQVTM, CDR2 ANQGSEA. This CDR3 is CSVAQGAAQETQYF. CDR3 bases: TGCAGCGTTGCCCAAGGAGCAGCTCAAGAGACCCAGTACTTC.

The gene calls are TRBV7-2 and TRBJ2-1; 10 bases match TRBD2. Germline CDR1 SGHTA, CDR2 FQGNSA. The CDR3 totals 17 residues. The junction had 11 bases not matched to a gene; V was cut back by 1 base and J by 8 bases. CDR3 residues: CASSLGLYLAGADEQFF. The CDR3 nucleotides are TGTGCCAGCAGCTTAGGGTTGTACCTAGCGGGAGCCGATGAGCAGTTCTTC.